One sample yielded the 11 T cell receptor beta chains listed below, sequenced in a study of OX40 agonist ivuxolimab in advanced cancers. Generated by immunoSEQ multiplex PCR, the TCRdb table keeps only in-frame clones and is missing some. The sample records roughly 66,000 clones, roughly 87% being singletons. The specimen comprised CD4+ or CD8+ T cells sorted from blood, sampled in a trial of the OX40 agonist ivuxolimab. These receptors all stem from an adult with an advanced solid tumor such as melanoma, head and neck, liver or kidney cancer.

This chain connects TRBV2 to TRBJ2-7, with D perhaps TRBD1 (5 bases). This CDR3 is built from 13 residues. With 9 bases removed from V and 0 bases from J, the gap between germline ends came to 12 bases. CDR1 and CDR2 from the germline V gene are SNHLY and FYNNEI. The CDR3 here is CAREGQGSYEQYF. CDR3 nucleotide sequence: TGTGCCAGGGAAGGACAAGGCTCCTACGAGCAGTACTTC. Drawing the rest from reference TRBV2 and TRBJ2-7, the complete variable domain is EPEVTQTPSHQVTQMGQEVILRCVPISNHLYFYWYRQILGQKVEFLVSFYNNEISEKSEIFDDQFSVERPDGSNFTLKIRSTKLEDSAMYFCAREGQGSYEQYFGPGTRLTVT.

The rearrangement joins TRBV2 to TRBJ2-3, with D perhaps matching TRBD2 (6 bases). CDR3 length: 16 residues. Germline-derived CDR1 and CDR2 are SNHLY and FYNNEI. Deletions cut 6 bases from V and 2 bases from J, with 18 bases between. The CDR3 coding sequence is TGTGCCAGCAGCCTACAAGGAGGGGCCAACACAGATACGCAGTATTTT. Translation: CASSLQGGANTDTQYF.

This rearrangement joins TRBV27 to TRBJ2-7, with TRBD2 matching 13 bases. The junction had 10 bases not matched to a gene; V was cut back by 6 bases and J by 5 bases. The CDR3 totals 16 residues. Germline V gives CDR1 MNHEY, CDR2 SMNVEV (reference sequence). CDR3 sequence (DNA): TGTGCCAGCAGGGGACTAGCGGGACTCCCCTTGGACGAGCAGTACTTC. Translating gives CASRGLAGLPLDEQYF.

The rearrangement uses TRBV29-1 and TRBJ2-6; D gene ambiguous. V was shortened by 4 bases and J by 0 bases, with 7 bases between the two germline ends. The CDR3 spans 14 residues. Germline values: CDR1 SQVTM, CDR2 ANQGSEA. CDR3 nucleotide sequence: TGCAGCGTTGGTTCTTACTCTGGGGCCAACGTCCTGACTTTC. The encoded protein is CSVGSYSGANVLTF.

The rearrangement uses TRBV27 and TRBJ2-7; no definite D call. CDR1 MNHEY and CDR2 SMNVEV come from the germline V gene (reference sequence). Trimming removed 0 bases at V and 2 bases at J, with 14 bases between. The CDR3 loop spans 16 amino acids. CDR3 region: CASSLSDLLTPYEQYF. In DNA, the CDR3 is TGTGCCAGCAGTTTATCGGACCTCCTAACGCCCTACGAGCAGTACTTC.

V and J are TRBV9 and TRBJ2-1; D is uncertain. The CDR3 covers 11 residues. Trimming stripped 4 bases from V and 7 bases from J, with 6 bases between. Germline V CDR1 and CDR2: SGDLS, YYNGEE. The CDR3 sequence is CASSFENEQFF. CDR3 DNA sequence: TGTGCCAGCAGCTTTGAGAATGAGCAGTTCTTC.

The genes are TRBV19 and TRBJ1-2, with TRBD1 as a possible D gene (5 bases). This CDR3 comprises 15 residues. The V gene's germline CDR1 is LNHDA and CDR2 SQIVND (reference sequence). Trimming left V 1 base short and J 0 bases short, with 9 bases between. CDR3 sequence: CASSIAGTSNYGYTF. The CDR3, as DNA: TGTGCCAGTAGTATAGCCGGGACCTCTAACTATGGCTACACCTTC.

This rearrangement joins TRBV11-3 to TRBJ1-3; D unclear. V lost 6 bases and J lost 3, with 9 bases in between. CDR1 SGHNT and CDR2 YENEEA come from the germline V gene. This CDR3 comprises 13 residues. CDR3 sequence reads: CASRSLSGNTIYF. CDR3 nucleotides: TGTGCCAGCAGGTCACTCAGTGGAAACACCATATATTTT.

The CDR3 protein is CASSPRLAGVGDTQYF. In nucleotides, the CDR3 is TGTGCCAGCAGCCCGAGACTAGCGGGTGTTGGTGATACGCAGTATTTT. This chain connects TRBV5-4 to TRBJ2-3; 10 nucleotides line up with TRBD2. V lost 4 bases and J lost 6; bases outside the gene matches: 11. The CDR3 has 16 residues. Germline V gene sequence: CDR1 SGHNT, CDR2 YYREEE (reference sequence).

This chain's CDR3 is CASRTLQGNQPQHF. The CDR3 nucleotides are TGTGCCAGCAGGACGTTGCAGGGAAATCAGCCCCAGCATTTT. The chain has TRBV6-5 and TRBJ1-5, with D possibly being TRBD1 (5 bases). Germline CDR1 reads MNHEY; CDR2 reads SVGAGI. The CDR3 runs to 14 residues. V lost 6 bases and J 4 bases, leaving 13 bases between the germline ends.

The V gene is TRBV2, the J gene TRBJ2-1; no definite D call. With 3 bases removed from V and 5 bases from J, the gap between germline ends came to 11 bases. The CDR3 runs to 14 residues. Germline lookup yields CDR1 SNHLY and CDR2 FYNNEI. The CDR3 is CASSDIIRDNEQFF. CDR3 in DNA: TGTGCCAGCAGTGATATAATACGGGACAATGAGCAGTTCTTC.